One sample yielded the 13 T cell receptor beta chains listed below, sequenced in a study of blood T cells in healthy people across ages. For the second PCR, which ran for roughly 7 to 11 cycles, a sample-barcoded 5' primer and a J-beta primer mix were used. TCRdb re-analysed the 5' RACE reads in MiXCR, keeping a single row per CDR3 protein. The data hold over 1,300,000 distinct CDR3 sequences, with approximately 60% observed a single time. The sample was blood. The receptor source for this set is a man younger than 35 in good health.

The chain has TRBV5-1 and TRBJ2-6; 7 bases line up with TRBD1. The CDR3 spans 18 residues. Per germline, CDR1 SGHRS and CDR2 YFSETQ. Trimming at V came to 2 bases and at J to 4 bases, leaving 12 bases not matched to a gene. The CDR3: CASSFVDREYSGANVLTF. The CDR3 coding sequence is TGCGCCAGCAGCTTCGTTGACAGGGAATATTCCGGGGCCAACGTCCTGACTTTC. Variable domain in full (rest from reference TRBV5-1 and TRBJ2-6): KAGVTQTPRYLIKTRGQQVTLSCSPISGHRSVSWYQQTPGQGLQFLFEYFSETQRNKGNFPGRFSGRQFSNSRSEMNVSTLELGDSALYLCASSFVDREYSGANVLTFGAGSRLTVL.

The V call is TRBV27, the J call TRBJ2-7; 9 positions agree with TRBD2. Trimming removed 5 bases from V and 1 base from J; junction bases left unmatched: 9. CDR1 and CDR2 from the germline V gene are MNHEY and SMNVEV (reference sequence). CDR3 size: 16 residues. CDR3 sequence: CASSPAGGAHSYEQYF. CDR3 nucleotide sequence: TGTGCCAGCAGTCCGGCGGGAGGGGCGCATTCCTACGAGCAGTACTTC.

This clonotype has just a few counts. The J gene is TRBJ2-7, the V gene TRBV20-1; TRBD2 agrees at 8 bases. Germline V lookup: CDR1 DFQATT, CDR2 SNEGSKA (reference sequence). This CDR3 region has 15 residues. The V segment lost 7 bases and the J segment 3 bases; nucleotides outside the gene matches: 14. CDR3 sequence: CSVPIGTSGIYEQYF. In DNA form, the CDR3 reads TGCAGTGTCCCCATCGGTACTAGCGGCATCTACGAGCAGTACTTC.

The chain carries TRBV24-1 and TRBJ1-2, with D hard to call. The CDR3 has 12 amino acids. Trimming removed 6 bases at V and 4 bases at J, with 8 bases between. Germline CDR1 is KGHDR and CDR2 is SFDVKD. The CDR3 nucleotides read TGTGCCACCAGTTCAGACGGCTATGGCTACACCTTC. Encoded protein: CATSSDGYGYTF.

The rearrangement links TRBV2 to TRBJ1-1; D is uncertain. Germline lookup yields CDR1 SNHLY and CDR2 FYNNEI. The CDR3 has 12 amino acids. With 2 bases removed from V and 11 bases from J, the gap between germline ends came to 12 bases. CDR3 sequence reads: CASSESGPAAFF. In DNA form, the CDR3 reads TGTGCCAGCAGTGAATCAGGACCCGCGGCTTTCTTT.

Only one count was recorded for this clonotype. CDR3 residues: CASSFGRNYNEQFF. CDR3 nucleotide sequence: TGTGCCAGCAGCTTCGGACGGAATTACAATGAGCAGTTCTTC. The genes are TRBV11-2 and TRBJ2-1; D is unresolved. V was cut by 3 bases and J by 4 bases, with 10 bases left in between. Germline V gene sequence: CDR1 SGHAT, CDR2 FQNNGV. This CDR3 contains 14 residues.

This clonotype has just a few counts. The CDR3 here is CASSFSGRINNEQFF. The CDR3 region has the DNA TGTGCCAGCAGCTTCTCTGGTAGGATTAACAATGAGCAGTTCTTC. The chain joins TRBV5-6 to TRBJ2-1; no definite D call. Trimming stripped 2 bases from V and 5 bases from J, with 14 bases between. The CDR3 runs to 15 residues. Germline-derived CDR1 and CDR2 are SGHDT and YYEEEE. Full variable domain (remainder filled in from reference TRBV5-6 and TRBJ2-1): DAGVTQSPTHLIKTRGQQVTLRCSPKSGHDTVSWYQQALGQGPQFIFQYYEEEERQRGNFPDRFSGHQFPNYSSELNVNALLLGDSALYLCASSFSGRINNEQFFGPGTRLTVL.

This rearrangement joins TRBV9 to TRBJ2-3, with D unresolved. CDR1 SGDLS and CDR2 YYNGEE come from the germline V gene. Trimming stripped 1 base from V and 5 bases from J, with 5 bases between. The CDR3 length is 12 residues. CDR3 coding DNA: TGTGCCAGCAGCGTAACTGAAGATACGCAGTATTTT. Translating it yields CASSVTEDTQYF.

The chain combines TRBV5-1 with TRBJ1-2; 7 bases are a match to TRBD1. The junction had 10 bases not matched to a gene; V was cut back by 4 bases and J by 4 bases. This CDR3 contains 15 residues. Germline lookup yields CDR1 SGHRS and CDR2 YFSETQ. The CDR3 nucleotides read TGCGCCAGCAGCCCGTCCGGGACAGCCTTCTATGGCTACACCTTC. Translation gives CASSPSGTAFYGYTF.

This chain joins TRBV2 and TRBJ1-2; 11 bases align to TRBD1. CDR3 length equals 13 residues. Trimming at V came to 11 bases and at J to 7 bases, leaving 9 bases not matched to a gene. Germline V gene data show CDR1 as SNHLY and CDR2 as FYNNEI. CDR3 sequence: CALPGQGGAGYTF. The CDR3 bases are TGTGCCTTACCGGGACAGGGGGGGGCTGGCTACACCTTC.

This clonotype was seen only once. This chain links TRBV3-1 with TRBJ2-2; D is possibly TRBD1 or TRBD2 (5 bases each). The CDR3 loop spans 17 amino acids. CDR1 LGHDT and CDR2 YNNKEL come from the germline V gene (reference sequence). Trimming stripped 1 base from V and 8 bases from J, with 20 bases between. The CDR3 spells CASSQGPSGTPSGELFF. Written as DNA, the CDR3 is TGTGCCAGCAGCCAAGGGCCCTCGGGGACCCCTAGTGGGGAGCTGTTTTTT.

J is TRBJ1-5 and V is TRBV18, with unresolved D. Looked up from germline, CDR1 is KGHSH and CDR2 is LQKENI. Between the trimmed V and J ends, which lost 2 bases and 1 base, there was a span of 6 bases. CDR3 size: 14 residues. The CDR3 bases are TGTGCCAGCTCACCAATCAAGAGCAATCAGCCCCAGCATTTT. Its protein is CASSPIKSNQPQHF.

The genes are TRBV27 and TRBJ1-5; a weak D match, TRBD1 (5 bases). Germline V gene lookup returns CDR1 MNHEY and CDR2 SMNVEV (reference sequence). V was trimmed by 4 bases and J by 8 bases, leaving 12 bases between them. The CDR3 contains 13 residues. The CDR3 DNA follows: TGTGCCAGCAGTTGGGAGGGGCGAGAGCCCCAGCATTTT. This encodes CASSWEGREPQHF.